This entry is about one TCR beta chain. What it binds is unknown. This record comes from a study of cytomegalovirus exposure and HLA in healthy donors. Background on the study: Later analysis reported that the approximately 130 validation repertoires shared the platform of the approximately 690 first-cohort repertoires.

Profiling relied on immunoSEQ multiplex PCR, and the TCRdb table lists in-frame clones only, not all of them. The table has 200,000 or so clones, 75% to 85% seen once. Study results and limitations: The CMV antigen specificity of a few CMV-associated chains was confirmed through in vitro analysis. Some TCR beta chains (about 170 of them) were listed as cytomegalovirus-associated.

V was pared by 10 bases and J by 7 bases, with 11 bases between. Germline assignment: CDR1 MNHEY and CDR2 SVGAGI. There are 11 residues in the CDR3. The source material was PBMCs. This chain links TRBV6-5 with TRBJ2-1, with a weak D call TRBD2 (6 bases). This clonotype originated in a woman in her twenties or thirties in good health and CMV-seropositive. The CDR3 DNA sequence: TGTGCCACCTCTAGCGTTAATGAGCAGTTCTTC. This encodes CATSSVNEQFF.